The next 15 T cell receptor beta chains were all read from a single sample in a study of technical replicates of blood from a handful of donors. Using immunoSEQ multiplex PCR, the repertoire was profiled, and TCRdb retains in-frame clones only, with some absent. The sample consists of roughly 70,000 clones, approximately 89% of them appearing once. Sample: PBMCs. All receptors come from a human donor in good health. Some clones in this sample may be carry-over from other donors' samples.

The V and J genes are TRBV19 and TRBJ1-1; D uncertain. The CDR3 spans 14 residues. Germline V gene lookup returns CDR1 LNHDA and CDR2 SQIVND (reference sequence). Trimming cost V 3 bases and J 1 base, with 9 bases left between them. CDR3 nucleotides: TGTGCCAGTAGTATTTTCGCAGGGAACACTGAAGCTTTCTTT. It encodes CASSIFAGNTEAFF.

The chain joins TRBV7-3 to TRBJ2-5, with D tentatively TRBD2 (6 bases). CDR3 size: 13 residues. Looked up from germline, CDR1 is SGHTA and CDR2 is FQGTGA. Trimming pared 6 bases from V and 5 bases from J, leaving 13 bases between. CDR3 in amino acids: CASRGGAEETQYF. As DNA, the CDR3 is TGTGCCAGCAGAGGCGGGGCGGAGGAGACCCAGTACTTC.

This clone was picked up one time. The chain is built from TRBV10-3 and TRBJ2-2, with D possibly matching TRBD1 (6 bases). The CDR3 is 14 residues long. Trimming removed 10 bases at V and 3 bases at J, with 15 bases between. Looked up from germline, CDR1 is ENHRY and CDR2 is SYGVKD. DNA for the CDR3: TGTGCCACAAAAGCCCGACAGGACACCGGGGAGCTGTTTTTT. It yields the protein CATKARQDTGELFF.

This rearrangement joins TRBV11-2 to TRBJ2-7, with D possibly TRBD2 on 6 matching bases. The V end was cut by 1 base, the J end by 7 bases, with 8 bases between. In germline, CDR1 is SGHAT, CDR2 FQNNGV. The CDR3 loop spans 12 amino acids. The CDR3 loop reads CASSLGGVEQYF. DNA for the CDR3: TGTGCCAGCAGCTTAGGCGGGGTTGAGCAGTACTTC.

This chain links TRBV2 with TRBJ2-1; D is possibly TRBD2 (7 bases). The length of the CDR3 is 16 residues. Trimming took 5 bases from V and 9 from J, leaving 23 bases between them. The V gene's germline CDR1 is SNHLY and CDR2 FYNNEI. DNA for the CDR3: TGTGCCAGCAGTAAGCAGACCGGGACTAAAGGGGGTGAGCAGTTCTTC. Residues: CASSKQTGTKGGEQFF.

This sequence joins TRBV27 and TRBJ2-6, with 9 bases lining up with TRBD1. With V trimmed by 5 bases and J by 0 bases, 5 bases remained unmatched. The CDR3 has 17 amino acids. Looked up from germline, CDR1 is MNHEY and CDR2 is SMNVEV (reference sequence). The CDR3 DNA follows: TGTGCCAGCAGTGCCGGGACAGGGTACTCTGGGGCCAACGTCCTGACTTTC. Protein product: CASSAGTGYSGANVLTF.

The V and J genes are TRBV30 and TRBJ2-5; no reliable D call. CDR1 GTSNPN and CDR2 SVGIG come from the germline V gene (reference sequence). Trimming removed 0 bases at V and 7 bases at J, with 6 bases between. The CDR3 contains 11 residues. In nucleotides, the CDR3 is TGTGCCTGGAGTGTAGGCGGGACCCAGTACTTC. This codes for CAWSVGGTQYF. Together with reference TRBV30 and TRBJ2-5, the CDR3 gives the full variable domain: SQTIHQWPATLVQPVGSPLSLECTVEGTSNPNLYWYRQAAGRGLQLLFYSVGIGQISSEVPQNLSASRPQDRQFILSSKKLLLSDSGFYLCAWSVGGTQYFGPGTRLLVL.

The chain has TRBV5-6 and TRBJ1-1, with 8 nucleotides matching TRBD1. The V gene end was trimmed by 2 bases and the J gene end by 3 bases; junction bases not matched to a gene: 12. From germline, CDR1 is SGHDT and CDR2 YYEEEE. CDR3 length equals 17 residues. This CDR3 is CASSLNFQGAYHTEAFF. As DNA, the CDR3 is TGTGCCAGCAGCTTAAACTTTCAGGGGGCTTACCACACTGAAGCTTTCTTT.

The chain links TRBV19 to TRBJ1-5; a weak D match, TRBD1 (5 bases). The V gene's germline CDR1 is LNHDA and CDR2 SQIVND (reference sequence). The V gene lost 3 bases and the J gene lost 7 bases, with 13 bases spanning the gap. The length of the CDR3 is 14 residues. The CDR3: CASSIGTGSQPQHF. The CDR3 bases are TGTGCCAGTAGTATCGGGACCGGGAGCCAGCCCCAGCATTTT.

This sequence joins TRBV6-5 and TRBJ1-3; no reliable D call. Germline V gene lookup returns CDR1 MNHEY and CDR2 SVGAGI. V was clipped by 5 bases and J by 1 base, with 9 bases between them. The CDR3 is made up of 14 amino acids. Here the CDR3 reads CASSGRSSGNTIYF. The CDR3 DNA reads TGTGCCAGCAGTGGCAGATCGTCTGGAAACACCATATATTTT.

The CDR3 loop reads CASTQSGTGNTEAFF. In DNA, the CDR3 is TGTGCCAGCACCCAATCCGGGACAGGGAACACTGAAGCTTTCTTT. This chain connects TRBV6-5 to TRBJ1-1; 8 bases align to TRBD1. Trimming removed 7 bases from V and 1 base from J; junction bases left unmatched: 8. Germline V gene data show CDR1 as MNHEY and CDR2 as SVGAGI. This CDR3 is 15 amino acids long.

The DNA of the CDR3 is TGTGCCAGCAGTTTAGTCGCGGGAGGGTGGAATGAGCAGTTCTTC. Translation: CASSLVAGGWNEQFF. The gene calls are TRBV27 and TRBJ2-1; 9 nucleotides align to TRBD2. The CDR3 runs 15 residues. J lost 7 bases, V lost 2 bases, and 6 bases had no gene match. Germline CDR1 reads MNHEY; CDR2 reads SMNVEV (reference sequence).

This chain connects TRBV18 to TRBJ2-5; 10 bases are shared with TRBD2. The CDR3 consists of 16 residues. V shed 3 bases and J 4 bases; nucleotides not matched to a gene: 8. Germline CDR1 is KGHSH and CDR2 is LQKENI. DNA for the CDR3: TGTGCCAGCTCACCTCGGAGCGGGAGGGCCGTAGAGACCCAGTACTTC. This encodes CASSPRSGRAVETQYF.

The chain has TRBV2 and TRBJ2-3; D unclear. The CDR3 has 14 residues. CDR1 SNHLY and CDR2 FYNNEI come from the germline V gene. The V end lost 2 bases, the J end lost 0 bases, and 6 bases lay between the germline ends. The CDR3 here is CASSELESTDTQYF. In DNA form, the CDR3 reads TGTGCCAGCAGTGAACTAGAGAGCACAGATACGCAGTATTTT. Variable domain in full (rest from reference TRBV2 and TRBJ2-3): EPEVTQTPSHQVTQMGQEVILRCVPISNHLYFYWYRQILGQKVEFLVSFYNNEISEKSEIFDDQFSVERPDGSNFTLKIRSTKLEDSAMYFCASSELESTDTQYFGPGTRLTVL.

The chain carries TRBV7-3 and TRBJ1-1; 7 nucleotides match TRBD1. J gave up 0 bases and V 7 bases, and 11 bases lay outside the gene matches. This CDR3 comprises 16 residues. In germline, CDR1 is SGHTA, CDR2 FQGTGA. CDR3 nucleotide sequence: TGTGCCAGCAACTTCACAGGGGACTCCTTGAACACTGAAGCTTTCTTT. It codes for CASNFTGDSLNTEAFF.